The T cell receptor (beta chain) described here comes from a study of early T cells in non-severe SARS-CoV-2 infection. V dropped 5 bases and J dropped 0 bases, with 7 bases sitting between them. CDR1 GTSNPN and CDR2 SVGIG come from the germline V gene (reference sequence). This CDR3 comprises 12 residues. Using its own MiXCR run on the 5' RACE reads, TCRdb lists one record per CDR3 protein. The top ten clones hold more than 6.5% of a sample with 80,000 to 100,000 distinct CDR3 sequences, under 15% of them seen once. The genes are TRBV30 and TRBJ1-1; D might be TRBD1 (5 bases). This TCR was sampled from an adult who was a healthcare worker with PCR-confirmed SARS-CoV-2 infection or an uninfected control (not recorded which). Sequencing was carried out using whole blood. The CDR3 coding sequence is TGTGCCTGGGACAGCATGAACACTGAAGCTTTCTTT. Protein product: CAWDSMNTEAFF.